The clone carrying this T cell receptor (beta chain) was found many times. Antigen specificity is unknown. V was shortened by 0 bases and J by 0 bases, with 12 bases between the two germline ends. The CDR3 is 16 residues long. Germline V CDR1 and CDR2: SGHRS, YFSETQ. TCRdb called the 5' RACE reads again in MiXCR, with one record for every CDR3 protein. Of roughly 170,000 distinct CDR3 sequences detected, around 20% appear once; the ten largest clones hold roughly 4.3%. The data derive from a study of T-cell memory formation after mild COVID-19. Points from the study as a whole: Detection of some responders pre-infection suggested pre-existing cross-reactive memory T cells participated.

Sequencing was performed on PBMCs or a T cell subset sorted from them (not recorded which). This receptor was obtained from a man aged 18 to 29 who had mild COVID-19 (a few samples of this study predate the infection). Cell type and time point are not known. The rearrangement uses TRBV5-1 and TRBJ1-1; no clear D. In DNA, the CDR3 is TGCGCCAGCAGCTTGGCCGGGCTTAGTTTGAACACTGAAGCTTTCTTT. This encodes CASSLAGLSLNTEAFF.